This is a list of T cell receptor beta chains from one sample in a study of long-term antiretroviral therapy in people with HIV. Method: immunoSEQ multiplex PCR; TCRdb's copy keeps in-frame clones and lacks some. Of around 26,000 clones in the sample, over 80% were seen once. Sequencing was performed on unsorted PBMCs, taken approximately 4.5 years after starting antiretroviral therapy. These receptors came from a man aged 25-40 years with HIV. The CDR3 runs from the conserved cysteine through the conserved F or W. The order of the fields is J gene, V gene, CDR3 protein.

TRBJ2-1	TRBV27	CASRADETGIRDEQFF
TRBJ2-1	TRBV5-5	CASTRSSYNEQFF
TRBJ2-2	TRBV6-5	CASTQGVRAGELFF
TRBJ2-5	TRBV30	CAWSVSGETQYF
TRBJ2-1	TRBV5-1	CASSLGGVSYNEQFF
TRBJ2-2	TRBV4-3	CASSPTGAANTGELFF
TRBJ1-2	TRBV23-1	CASSQEGVYGYTF
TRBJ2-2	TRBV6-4	CASSPGFGAGTGELFF
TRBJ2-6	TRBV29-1	CSAYTTGADSGANVLTF
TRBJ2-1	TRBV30	CAWRGRGYLEQFF
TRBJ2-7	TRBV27	CASSLEGGTPYEQYF
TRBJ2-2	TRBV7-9	CASSLVLSGTGRIGELFF
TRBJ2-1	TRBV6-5	CASSYLRGGEQFF
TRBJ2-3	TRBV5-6	CASSLTWKLTDTQYF
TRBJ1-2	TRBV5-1	CASSLGTLGANYGYTF
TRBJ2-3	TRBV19	CASSERGDTQYF
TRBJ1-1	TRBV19	CASSAPGGLMNTEAFF
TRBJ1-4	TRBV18	CASSHDTRLRRGEKLFF
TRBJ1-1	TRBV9	CASSVGPADTEAFF
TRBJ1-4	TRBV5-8	CASSRVWNEKLFF
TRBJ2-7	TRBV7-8	CASSLEDGSYEQYF
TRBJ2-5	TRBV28	CASSLVGGETQYF
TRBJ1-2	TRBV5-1	CASSTSTGDLSYGYTF
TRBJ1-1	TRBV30	CAWEFPGDTSNTEAFF
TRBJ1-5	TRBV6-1	CASSEDGGENNQPQHF
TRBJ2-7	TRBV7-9	CASSLGAGGPVKYF
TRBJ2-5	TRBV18	CASSPPSEETQYF